These 10 T cell receptor beta chains share one sample of origin, sequenced in a study of blood T cell repertoires in COVID-19 (dated by TCRdb to the early 2020s). Receptor amplification or capture employed the immunoSEQ multiplex PCR assay. The immuneACCESS repertoire file appears here via TCRdb, limited to in-frame rearrangements. These files lack a portion of the clones; in checked studies, under half of the deficit traces to unresolved V genes, and the cause of the others is not known. The sample yields about 240,000 clones; more than 75% were counted once. The ten biggest clones cover 12% of the sample. Sequencing input: peripheral blood. These receptor sequences come from an older woman with active or convalescent COVID-19.

The chain uses TRBV2 and TRBJ2-5; TRBD1 is a possible D gene (6 bases). The CDR3 covers 15 residues. V gave up 8 bases and J gave up 2 bases, with 18 bases separating them. Germline CDR1 is SNHLY and CDR2 is FYNNEI. The DNA for the CDR3 is TGTGCCAGCCCAGGGGCAGTCAATCAGCAAGAGACCCAGTACTTC. Amino acid sequence: CASPGAVNQQETQYF.

The rearrangement uses TRBV27 and TRBJ2-7, with 9 bases aligning to TRBD1. Germline trimming cut 8 bases from V and 2 bases from J; bases unmatched to any gene: 7. The V gene's germline CDR1 is MNHEY and CDR2 SMNVEV (reference sequence). The CDR3 is 14 residues long. The CDR3 sequence is CASRLRDRAYEQYF. Written as DNA, the CDR3 is TGTGCCAGCCGGCTGAGGGACAGGGCCTACGAGCAGTACTTC.

The chain combines TRBV5-8 with TRBJ2-1, with 7 bases lining up with TRBD2. V lost 0 bases, J lost 0 bases, and 0 bases stayed unmatched. This CDR3 is built from 15 residues. CDR1 SGHTS and CDR2 YDEGEE come from the germline V gene. CDR3 region: CASSLGTSSYNEQFF. The DNA for the CDR3 is TGTGCCAGCAGCTTGGGGACTAGCTCCTACAATGAGCAGTTCTTC.

This clone was observed once. This rearrangement joins TRBV19 to TRBJ2-3; TRBD1 agrees at 8 bases. CDR1 and CDR2 (germline): LNHDA, SQIVND (reference sequence). J lost 5 bases, V lost 6 bases, and 10 bases had no gene match. The CDR3 is made up of 15 amino acids. CDR3: CASSPDRAWEDTQYF. The CDR3 DNA reads TGTGCCAGTAGCCCGGACAGGGCGTGGGAAGATACGCAGTATTTT.

V is TRBV9 and J is TRBJ2-3; TRBD2 agrees at 13 bases. The CDR3 length is 15 residues. Germline V gene lookup returns CDR1 SGDLS and CDR2 YYNGEE. V lost 2 bases to trimming and J lost 8 bases; unmatched junction nucleotides: 5. CDR3 DNA: TGTGCCAGCAGCGTTGGACTAGCGGGGGACCCTACGCAGTATTTT. This codes for CASSVGLAGDPTQYF.

The chain combines TRBV20-1 with TRBJ2-5; the match to TRBD2 covers 9 bases. V was clipped by 3 bases and J by 4 bases; unmatched bases: 12. The CDR3 sequence is 16 residues long. Germline CDR1 DFQATT, CDR2 SNEGSKA (reference sequence). The CDR3 region has the DNA TGCAGTGCTAGTGCCCTAGCGGGGTTGGTTACAGAGACCCAGTACTTC. Translated, it gives CSASALAGLVTETQYF.

V gene TRBV2 combines with J gene TRBJ2-1; 7 positions agree with TRBD2. The CDR3 sequence is 16 residues long. Looked up from germline, CDR1 is SNHLY and CDR2 is FYNNEI. V lost 9 bases, J lost 0 bases, and 11 bases stayed unmatched. This CDR3 reads CASKRGGAFSYNEQFF. Written as DNA, the CDR3 is TGTGCCAGTAAAAGGGGAGGGGCCTTCTCCTACAATGAGCAGTTCTTC.

The rearrangement joins TRBV21-1 to TRBJ2-7; TRBD1 is taken as the D call from the table, unchecked against the DNA. TRBV21-1 is a pseudogene segment. The CDR3 extends over 18 amino acids. The CDR3 protein is CASSRPEETGALSYEQYF. Here the CDR3 DNA reads TGTGCCAGCAGCAGGCCTGAGGAAACAGGGGCCCTCTCCTACGAGCAGTACTTC.

The sample holds a few counts of this clone. The rearrangement links TRBV19 to TRBJ1-4; 10 nucleotides agree with TRBD1. This CDR3 contains 16 residues. Germline CDR1 reads LNHDA; CDR2 reads SQIVND (reference sequence). The ends lost 1 base at V and 6 bases at J; junction bases unmatched: 5. This CDR3 reads CASSIGGTGVDEKLFF. CDR3 coding DNA: TGTGCCAGTAGTATAGGTGGGACAGGGGTGGATGAAAAACTGTTTTTT.

As concerns this clone: The sample carries other DNA sequences with the same CDR3. The chain joins TRBV7-6 to TRBJ1-4; 7 bases agree with TRBD1. With V trimmed by 1 base and J by 2 bases, 1 base remained unmatched. CDR3 length: 15 amino acids. Germline CDR1 is SGHVS and CDR2 is FNYEAQ. CDR3 amino acids: CASSLEGATNEKLFF. As DNA, the CDR3 is TGTGCCAGCAGCTTAGAGGGGGCTACTAATGAAAAACTGTTTTTT.